Listed below are T cell receptor beta chains from one sample, sequenced in a study of cytomegalovirus exposure and HLA in healthy donors. Using immunoSEQ multiplex PCR, the repertoire was profiled, and TCRdb retains in-frame clones only, with some absent. The sample contains 63,000 or so clones, approximately 76% of which appear only once. Sequences were obtained from PBMCs. These receptor sequences come from a man aged 50-59 years in good health and CMV-seronegative. Both conserved end residues are part of each CDR3. D genes are given only for firm matches. For some rows the clone size is stated as once, few or many, or as a class when expanded; others skip it.

CDR3nt	CDR3aa	d_gene	abundance	v_gene	j_gene
TGCAGCGTCGAGGGGGGGGGCCACTATGGCTACACCTTC	CSVEGGGHYGYTF	NA	NA	TRBV29-1	TRBJ1-2
TGTGCCAGCACCTCCCTGAGCTCCTACGAGCAGTACTTC	CASTSLSSYEQYF	NA	NA	TRBV6-5	TRBJ2-7
TGTTCCAGCATCGCCGATGGGGCGGGGGGGGTGGGAGATACGCAGTATTTT	CSSIADGAGGVGDTQYF	TRBD2	NA	TRBV7-9	TRBJ2-3
TGTGCCAGCAGCCGTAAACAGGGTTTCGAGCAGTACTTC	CASSRKQGFEQYF	NA	NA	TRBV7-2	TRBJ2-7
TGTGCCAGCAGCCACGGGACAGACACCGGGGAGCTGTTTTTT	CASSHGTDTGELFF	TRBD1	NA	TRBV7-8	TRBJ2-2
TGTGCCGCTGGGGGACTTCAGCCCCAGCATTTT	CAAGGLQPQHF	NA	NA	TRBV6-6	TRBJ1-5
TGTGCCAGCAGCGTAGGTGGGGGTAACAGGGCAGGGTCCCAAGAGACCCAGTACTTC	CASSVGGGNRAGSQETQYF	NA	NA	TRBV9	TRBJ2-5
TGCGCCAGCAGCCAAAGCGGCACCGCGAGCGTTGGAGCTTTCTTT	CASSQSGTASVGAFF	NA	few	TRBV4-1	TRBJ1-1
TGTGCCAGCAGTTTATCGATTCCCAGGGATCAGCCCCAGCATTTT	CASSLSIPRDQPQHF	NA	NA	TRBV27	TRBJ1-5
TGTGCCAGCAGCGTAGGACAGCCTATCAGCTCTGGAAACACCATATATTTT	CASSVGQPISSGNTIYF	NA	NA	TRBV9	TRBJ1-3
TGTGCCAGCAGCCAAGGCCTGAAGCGTGACGGGTCTGGCTATGGCTACACCTTC	CASSQGLKRDGSGYGYTF	NA	NA	TRBV4-2	TRBJ1-2
TGCGCCAGCACCCCACCCGGGACTAGCGGGGTTAGCTCCTACGAGCAGTACTTC	CASTPPGTSGVSSYEQYF	TRBD2	NA	TRBV10-1	TRBJ2-7
TGTGCCAGCAGTGAAATGTTGGGGGGGCATAGCTCCTACGAGCAGTACTTC	CASSEMLGGHSSYEQYF	NA	once	TRBV6-1	TRBJ2-7
TGCAGCGTTGGGACAGGACTCTACGAGCAGTACTTC	CSVGTGLYEQYF	TRBD1	NA	TRBV29-1	TRBJ2-7
TGTGCCAGTAGGGAGACAGGGGCATACGAGCAGTACTTC	CASRETGAYEQYF	TRBD1	once	TRBV19	TRBJ2-7
TGTGCCAGCAGTGTTCTAGCGTTCGGCGAGCAGTACTTC	CASSVLAFGEQYF	NA	NA	TRBV2	TRBJ2-7
TGTGCCAGCAGCCTGTCGGGGAGTTCGATGAACACTGAAGCTTTCTTT	CASSLSGSSMNTEAFF	NA	NA	TRBV9	TRBJ1-1
TGTGCCAGCAGCTTTTTAGTGGATCAGCCCCAGCATTTT	CASSFLVDQPQHF	NA	few	TRBV7-2	TRBJ1-5
TGCGCCAGCAAGCCAGGGACAGGGGCCTACGAGCAGTACTTC	CASKPGTGAYEQYF	TRBD1	NA	TRBV10-2	TRBJ2-7
TGTGCCAGCAGTGAAGGTCGGGGTAGCCATCAGCCCCAGCATTTT	CASSEGRGSHQPQHF	NA	NA	TRBV6-1	TRBJ1-5
TGTGCCAGCAGCATTCTAGGGACAGGGACTAGGTCACCCCTCCACTTT	CASSILGTGTRSPLHF	TRBD1	NA	TRBV5-6	TRBJ1-6
TGTGCCACCAGCAGTGGTACCGGGACAGGGTTATCAGATACGCAGTATTTT	CATSSGTGTGLSDTQYF	TRBD1	NA	TRBV15	TRBJ2-3
TGCGCCAGCAGCTTGGGATTAGCGGGGGAGTCCTACGAGCAGTACTTC	CASSLGLAGESYEQYF	TRBD2	NA	TRBV5-1	TRBJ2-7
TGTGCCAGCAGCCAAGAAGGGAGGTATGGCTACACCTTC	CASSQEGRYGYTF	NA	NA	TRBV4-2	TRBJ1-2
TGCGCCAGCAGCGGGGGACAGGGGGCGATCTTTTCGTCACCCCTCCACTTT	CASSGGQGAIFSSPLHF	TRBD1	NA	TRBV5-1	TRBJ1-6
TGTGCCAGCAGCCAGGGGCGGTTGTCGCCACTGAACACTGAAGCTTTCTTT	CASSQGRLSPLNTEAFF	NA	NA	TRBV11-2	TRBJ1-1
TGCGCCAGCAGTGAGAATCGGGGAGTAGAGGAAAAACTGTTTTTT	CASSENRGVEEKLFF	NA	NA	TRBV10-1	TRBJ1-4
TGCGCCAGCAGCCAAGATTTGCGGGGAGATGAGTACTTC	CASSQDLRGDEYF	NA	once	TRBV4-1	TRBJ2-4
TGTGCCAGCAGCCCCCCGACAGGGGGCTGGAACACTGAAGCTTTCTTT	CASSPPTGGWNTEAFF	TRBD1	NA	TRBV5-4	TRBJ1-1
TGTGCCAGCAGAGTACAGGGAGAGGGCTTTTGGCAGCCCCAGCATTTT	CASRVQGEGFWQPQHF	NA	NA	TRBV2	TRBJ1-5
TGTAGCGTTGGGAGAGGAATGAACACTGAAGCTTTCTTT	CSVGRGMNTEAFF	NA	NA	TRBV29-1	TRBJ1-1
TGTGCCAGCAGTTTTCCTTCCAGCGGGGCAGACAATGAGCAGTTCTTC	CASSFPSSGADNEQFF	TRBD2	NA	TRBV7-9	TRBJ2-1
TGTGCCAGCAGCTTAAACTCCCCGGGCTCTGGAAACACCATATATTTT	CASSLNSPGSGNTIYF	NA	NA	TRBV7-3	TRBJ1-3
TGTGCCAGCAGCTCGGGACAGTCAAGACAGCCCCAGCATTTT	CASSSGQSRQPQHF	TRBD1	NA	TRBV9	TRBJ1-5
TGTGCCATCGAGGAGGCGGGGTCCTACGAGCAGTACTTC	CAIEEAGSYEQYF	NA	NA	TRBV10-3	TRBJ2-7
TGTGCCAGCAACACCGGACAGGGGGCCACTGAAGCTTTCTTT	CASNTGQGATEAFF	TRBD1	NA	TRBV2	TRBJ1-1
TGTGCCAGCAGTGAAGGGAGGACAGGGGAAAAACTGTTTTTT	CASSEGRTGEKLFF	TRBD1	few	TRBV6-1	TRBJ1-4
TGCGCCAGCAGCGCGGGAGGGACAGGGGCAACTAATGAAAAACTGTTTTTT	CASSAGGTGATNEKLFF	TRBD1	few	TRBV5-1	TRBJ1-4
TGTGCCAGCAGCGCCAGGTTCTGGGGCTACACCTTC	CASSARFWGYTF	NA	once	TRBV11-2	TRBJ1-2
TGCGCCAGCAGCGAGGGACATACGACACCGAACACCGGGGAGCTGTTTTTT	CASSEGHTTPNTGELFF	NA	NA	TRBV5-1	TRBJ2-2
TGTGCCAGCAGTGAACGAGTTGTGGGGGCAGCTTTCTTT	CASSERVVGAAFF	NA	NA	TRBV6-1	TRBJ1-1
TGTGCCTGGAGTGTCTCCCTGAACACTGAAGCTTTCTTT	CAWSVSLNTEAFF	NA	NA	TRBV30	TRBJ1-1
TGTGCCAGCAGTGAAAACAGGGCATCTGGAAACACCATATATTTT	CASSENRASGNTIYF	NA	NA	TRBV2	TRBJ1-3
TGTGCCAGCAGCGGCCGGACTAGCGGGGTCCGAGCCTACAATGAGCAGTTCTTC	CASSGRTSGVRAYNEQFF	TRBD2	NA	TRBV7-6	TRBJ2-1
TGTGCCAGCAGCCTGACAGGTTCCTACAATGAGCAGTTCTTC	CASSLTGSYNEQFF	NA	NA	TRBV11-3	TRBJ2-1
TGCGCCAGCAGTGACTCAGCAGGGAACACTGAAGCTTTCTTT	CASSDSAGNTEAFF	NA	few	TRBV10-2	TRBJ1-1
TGTGCCAGCAGCTTAGACCCGACAGGGGTGGGGACTGAAGCTTTCTTT	CASSLDPTGVGTEAFF	TRBD1	NA	TRBV7-8	TRBJ1-1
TGTGCCAGCTCAACCCGACAGGGGCCACCAGCAAATACGCAGTATTTT	CASSTRQGPPANTQYF	TRBD1	NA	TRBV18	TRBJ2-3
TGCGCCAGCAGCTTGGGGCGGGGTATCGCCTACGAGCAGTACTTC	CASSLGRGIAYEQYF	NA	NA	TRBV5-1	TRBJ2-7
TGTGCCAGCAGTGAGCGGGTCCCCTACGAGCAGTACTTC	CASSERVPYEQYF	NA	NA	TRBV2	TRBJ2-7